These 16 T cell receptor beta chains came from one sample sequenced in a study of T cells in Graves' hyperthyroidism and ophthalmopathy. The CDR3 regions of TCR beta were amplified from RNA transcripts. Initially, a first-round RT-PCR of the TCR CDR3 employed the HTBI primer set. TCRdb recomputed calls from the multiplex PCR reads with MiXCR, one row per CDR3 protein. The profile covers around 250,000 distinct CDR3 sequences, with 13% to 15% appearing a single time and roughly 15% taken by the ten largest. Sequencing was carried out using blood. The receptors stem from a woman in her thirties or forties with Graves' hyperthyroidism that later progressed to Graves' ophthalmopathy.

This clonotype has a single count. A single base separates this from a much larger clone, so it may be a read error. V is TRBV10-3 and J is TRBJ2-7, with TRBD1 as a possible D gene (6 bases). Germline loops: CDR1 ENHRY, CDR2 SYGVKD. The CDR3 is 16 residues long. The CDR3 region has the DNA TGTGCCATCAGTGAGTCAAGCAGGGGCGATCTCTACAAGCAGTACTTC. It encodes CAISESSRGDLYKQYF.

J is TRBJ2-1 and V is TRBV14, with D tentatively TRBD1 or TRBD2 (5 bases each). Germline loops: CDR1 SGHDN, CDR2 FVKESK. Trimming shortened V by 3 bases and J by 10 bases, and 13 bases separated the two germline ends. This CDR3 is 13 amino acids long. As DNA, the CDR3 is TGTGCCAGCAGCCACATTTCGGGGCCCGAGCAGTTCTTC. Its protein is CASSHISGPEQFF.

This clonotype turned up a few times. The CDR3 sequence is CASSSWPQHF. The CDR3 DNA follows: TGCGCCAGCAGCTCTTGGCCCCAGCATTTT. The chain recombines TRBV5-1 with TRBJ1-5; D ambiguous. The CDR3 extends over 10 amino acids. CDR1 is SGHRS, CDR2 YFSETQ, per germline. With 3 bases removed from V and 9 bases from J, the gap between germline ends came to 4 bases.

This clonotype was counted only a few times. The chain has TRBV11-2 and TRBJ2-5; D is undetermined. CDR3 size: 14 residues. V shed 5 bases and J shed 5 bases, with 15 bases lying between them. Germline loops: CDR1 SGHAT, CDR2 FQNNGV. The chain's CDR3 is CASSTIPRWETQYF. The CDR3 nucleotides read TGTGCCAGCAGCACAATTCCCAGGTGGGAGACCCAGTACTTC.

In this sample, this clonotype turned up many times. V and J are TRBV2 and TRBJ1-1; weak D call: TRBD1 (5 bases). The CDR3 has 14 residues. Trimming left V 10 bases short and J 4 bases short, with 19 bases between. Germline-derived CDR1 and CDR2 are SNHLY and FYNNEI. The CDR3 DNA sequence: TGTGCCATAAATCGGGGGATCGACGGCACTGAAGCTTTCTTT. It specifies CAINRGIDGTEAFF.

V is TRBV25-1 and J is TRBJ2-2, with 9 nucleotides matching TRBD1. Trimming took 4 bases from V and 4 from J; bases not matched to a gene: 10. Germline V gene sequence: CDR1 MGHDK, CDR2 SYGVNS. This CDR3 is 17 amino acids long. This chain's CDR3 is CASSAAIGQGSTGELFF. In nucleotides, the CDR3 is TGTGCCAGCAGTGCCGCGATCGGACAGGGGAGCACCGGGGAGCTGTTTTTT.

The table lists this clonotype with a few counts. The V gene is TRBV14, the J gene TRBJ2-3, with 10 bases matching TRBD2. J gave up 4 bases and V 2 bases, and 6 bases lay outside the gene matches. The germline V gene encodes CDR1 SGHDN and CDR2 FVKESK. The CDR3 is 16 residues long. This CDR3 is CASSQWASGSSDTQYF. CDR3 DNA: TGTGCCAGCAGCCAATGGGCTAGCGGGAGTTCAGATACGCAGTATTTT.

This clonotype was recorded at least ten times. DNA for the CDR3: TGTGCCAGCAAGACCACGTACAGGGTTGGCGAAAAACTGTTTTTT. Its translation is CASKTTYRVGEKLFF. The chain couples TRBV28 to TRBJ1-4, with D perhaps TRBD1 (6 bases). The V end lost 7 bases, the J end lost 8 bases, and 20 bases lay between the germline ends. Germline V gene sequence: CDR1 MDHEN, CDR2 SYDVKM. CDR3 length: 15 residues. Supplemented by reference TRBV28 and TRBJ1-4, the full variable domain reads DVKVTQSSRYLVKRTGEKVFLECVQDMDHENMFWYRQDPGLGLRLIYFSYDVKMKEKGDIPEGYSVSREKKERFSLILESASTNQTSMYLCASKTTYRVGEKLFFGSGTQLSVL.

This chain joins TRBV20-1 and TRBJ2-6; TRBD1 agrees at 8 bases. Germline values: CDR1 DFQATT, CDR2 SNEGSKA (reference sequence). Unmatched junction bases numbered 15, after V lost 5 bases and J lost 3 bases. This CDR3 has 18 amino acids. The CDR3 loop reads CSAYSDRVGGFGANVLTF. CDR3 DNA: TGCAGTGCTTACTCGGACAGGGTAGGCGGGTTTGGGGCCAACGTCCTGACTTTC.

At least ten counts were recorded for this clonotype. The chain combines TRBV2 with TRBJ2-5; D gene uncertain. This CDR3 spans 11 amino acids. CDR1 and CDR2 (germline): SNHLY, FYNNEI. The V and J ends lost 7 bases and 2 bases respectively, with 5 bases between them. The CDR3 loop reads CASKLQETQYF. In nucleotides, the CDR3 is TGTGCCAGCAAGTTACAAGAGACCCAGTACTTC.

This clonotype came up many times. The chain recombines TRBV13 with TRBJ2-3; the D gene is possibly TRBD2 (6 bases). Trimming removed 5 bases from V and 7 bases from J, with 16 bases in between. The germline gives CDR1 PRHDT, CDR2 FYEKMQ (reference sequence). There are 14 residues in the CDR3. CDR3 bases: TGTGCCAGCAGCCCCGGGACTCCAGGGCATACGCAGTATTTT. This codes for CASSPGTPGHTQYF. Supplemented by reference TRBV13 and TRBJ2-3, the full variable domain reads AAGVIQSPRHLIKEKRETATLKCYPIPRHDTVYWYQQGPGQDPQFLISFYEKMQSDKGSIPDRFSAQQFSDYHSELNMSSLELGDSALYFCASSPGTPGHTQYFGPGTRLTVL.

Ten or more counts support this clonotype. V is TRBV5-1 and J is TRBJ2-1; 11 bases align to TRBD2. J lost 3 bases, V lost 6 bases, and 2 bases had no gene match. In germline, CDR1 is SGHRS, CDR2 YFSETQ. The CDR3 length is 14 residues. CDR3 region: CASKTSGSYNEQFF. The CDR3 DNA follows: TGCGCCAGCAAAACTAGCGGGAGCTACAATGAGCAGTTCTTC.

Comments on this clonotype: A much larger clone sits a single nucleotide away, making a read error possible. The J gene is TRBJ1-6, the V gene TRBV6-1; D unresolved. The germline V gene encodes CDR1 MNHNS and CDR2 SASEGT. This CDR3 is 9 amino acids long. The CDR3 DNA follows: TGTGACAGCAGTCCACCCCTCCACTTT. Translated, it gives CDSSPPLHF.

This clonotype appeared many times. V gene TRBV13 combines with J gene TRBJ2-1, with D perhaps matching TRBD1 (5 bases). The length of the CDR3 is 14 residues. V was pared by 3 bases and J by 4 bases, with 10 bases between. Germline-derived CDR1 and CDR2 are PRHDT and FYEKMQ (reference sequence). The CDR3 DNA sequence: TGTGCCAGCAGCTTCGGCAGGGAATACAATGAGCAGTTCTTC. Translating it yields CASSFGREYNEQFF.

This clonotype came up many times. The chain links TRBV3-1 to TRBJ1-5; TRBD1 might be the D (6 bases). The CDR3 runs to 14 residues. Germline V gene data show CDR1 as LGHDT and CDR2 as YNNKEL (reference sequence). Trimming cost V 3 bases and J 5 bases, with 11 bases left between them. The CDR3 region has the DNA TGTGCCAGCAGCCACGGGGGGGCTGATCAGCCCCAGCATTTT. Amino acids: CASSHGGADQPQHF.

There are many counts of this clonotype. The chain couples TRBV19 to TRBJ2-1, with D possibly TRBD1 on 6 matching bases. V was trimmed by 6 bases and J by 7 bases, leaving 16 bases between them. CDR3 length equals 14 residues. CDR1 is LNHDA and CDR2 is SQIVND in the germline V gene (reference sequence). The CDR3 DNA is TGTGCCAGTAGCCAAGGGTTAGGGGGAAATGAGCAGTTCTTC. It is translated as CASSQGLGGNEQFF.